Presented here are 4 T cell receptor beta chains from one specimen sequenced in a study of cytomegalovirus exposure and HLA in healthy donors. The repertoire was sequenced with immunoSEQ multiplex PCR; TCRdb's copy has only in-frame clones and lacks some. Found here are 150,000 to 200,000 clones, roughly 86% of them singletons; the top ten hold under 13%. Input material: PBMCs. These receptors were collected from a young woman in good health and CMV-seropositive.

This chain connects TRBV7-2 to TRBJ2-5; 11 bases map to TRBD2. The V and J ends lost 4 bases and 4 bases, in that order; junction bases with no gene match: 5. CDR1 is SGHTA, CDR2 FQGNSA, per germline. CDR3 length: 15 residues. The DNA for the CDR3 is TGTGCCAGCAGCTCGACTAGCGGGACCAGAGAGACCCAGTACTTC. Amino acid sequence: CASSSTSGTRETQYF. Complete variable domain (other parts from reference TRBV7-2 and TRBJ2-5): GAGVSQSPSNKVTEKGKDVELRCDPISGHTALYWYRQSLGQGLEFLIYFQGNSAPDKSGLPSDRFSAERTGGSVSTLTIQRTQQEDSAVYLCASSSTSGTRETQYFGPGTRLLVL.

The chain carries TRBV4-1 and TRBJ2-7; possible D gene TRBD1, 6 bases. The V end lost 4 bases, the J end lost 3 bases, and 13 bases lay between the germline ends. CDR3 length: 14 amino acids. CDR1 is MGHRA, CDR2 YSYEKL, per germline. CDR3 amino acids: CASSPRDTFYEQYF. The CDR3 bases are TGCGCCAGCAGCCCCCGGGACACGTTCTACGAGCAGTACTTC.

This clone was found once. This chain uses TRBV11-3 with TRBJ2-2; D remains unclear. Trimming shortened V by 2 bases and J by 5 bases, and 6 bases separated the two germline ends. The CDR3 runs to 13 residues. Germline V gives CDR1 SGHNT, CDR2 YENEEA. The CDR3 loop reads CASSLIQTGELFF. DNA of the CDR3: TGTGCCAGCAGCTTAATCCAAACCGGGGAGCTGTTTTTT.

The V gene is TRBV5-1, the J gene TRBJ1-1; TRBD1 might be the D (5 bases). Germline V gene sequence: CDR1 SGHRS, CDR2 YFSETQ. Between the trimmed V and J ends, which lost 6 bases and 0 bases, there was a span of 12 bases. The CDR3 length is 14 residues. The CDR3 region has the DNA TGCGCCAGCACCGCAGGGTCCCTGAACACTGAAGCTTTCTTT. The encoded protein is CASTAGSLNTEAFF.